Listed below are T cell receptor beta chains from one sample, sequenced in a study of shared clonotypes between healthy human individuals. Only in-frame clones appear in the TCRdb table, and some are missing; sequencing was by immunoSEQ multiplex PCR. The table records a few million clones, around 93% of them present only once. The sequenced material came from naive CD4+ T cells from PBMCs. These receptors originate from a man between 18 and 29 years old in good health. Some clones in this sample may be carry-over from other donors' samples. Both conserved end residues are trimmed from each CDR3. The listing skips clone size in some rows; elsewhere it reads once, few, many or a size class.

j_call	v_call	clone_size	cdr3_aa
TRBJ1-5	TRBV30	NA	AWNVKSNQPQH
TRBJ2-2	TRBV11-2	NA	ASSSGLASLVGELF
TRBJ2-3	TRBV2	once	ASRFRDRGTDTQY
TRBJ1-1	TRBV2	few	ASSEMGDYTEAF
TRBJ2-7	TRBV2	NA	ASRSTSGRYEQY
TRBJ2-1	TRBV28	NA	ASSPAGSEQF
TRBJ2-4	TRBV4-1	NA	ASSQDFGGLAAKKAKNIQY
TRBJ2-5	TRBV6-1	NA	ASSKAGGGETQY
TRBJ2-7	TRBV21-1	NA	ASSNGNQPRGPLPYEQY
TRBJ1-1	TRBV6-5	NA	ASSYSTGRGTEAF
TRBJ2-5	TRBV9	NA	ASSSASQGYEETQY
TRBJ2-2	TRBV11-1	NA	ASSIGQGFGATGELF
TRBJ2-3	TRBV6-1	NA	ASRFTSTDTQY
TRBJ2-2	TRBV7-3	NA	ASSFTGAGTGELF
NA	TRBV28	NA	ASTKRLAGPSYEQY
TRBJ1-5	TRBV6-1	few	ASREQGRQPQH
TRBJ2-7	TRBV7-8	NA	ASSLTSYSYEQY
TRBJ2-2	TRBV28	few	ASSEGTTGELF
TRBJ2-1	TRBV27	NA	ASSPVSWSSYNEQF
TRBJ2-5	TRBV15	NA	ATSRARGGLETQY
TRBJ2-3	TRBV7-9	NA	ASSFTGATDTQY
TRBJ1-4	TRBV30	NA	AWSVILNEKLF
TRBJ2-7	TRBV6-1	NA	ASRGRGAEQY
TRBJ1-4	TRBV9	NA	ASSLGGRNEKLF
TRBJ2-5	TRBV5-1	NA	ASSLGGEETQY
TRBJ2-1	TRBV5-4	NA	ASSTPGLAHNEQF
TRBJ1-1	TRBV27	NA	ASSLKGNTEAF
TRBJ2-3	TRBV4-3	NA	ASSQDLGTSGRNTQY
TRBJ2-1	TRBV5-1	NA	ASSGGGRALYEQF
TRBJ1-2	TRBV4-1	NA	ASGSQPLLGYT
TRBJ1-4	TRBV5-1	NA	ASADRATNEKLF
TRBJ2-1	TRBV15	NA	ATSSAPGLVYNEQF
TRBJ1-1	TRBV5-4	NA	ASSVDQNTEAF
TRBJ2-5	TRBV9	NA	ASGPGETQY
TRBJ2-7	TRBV28	NA	ASSLGGQGMREQY
TRBJ2-3	TRBV6-4	NA	ASSSGGTDTQY
TRBJ2-3	TRBV5-4	NA	ASSLLGQGWDTQY
TRBJ2-1	TRBV7-2	NA	ASSFPGGLNEQF
TRBJ2-7	TRBV23-1	NA	ASRNMRSSYEQY